Presented here are 31 T cell receptor beta chains from one specimen sequenced in a study of cytomegalovirus exposure and HLA in healthy donors. The PCR was carried out with 60 Vbeta primers and 13 Jbeta primers. Repertoires were generated with immunoSEQ multiplex PCR, while TCRdb's copy carries only in-frame clones and drops some. The sample holds approximately 220,000 clones, 60% to 80% seen once. Sequenced material: PBMCs. Receptor source: a man in his late teens or twenties in good health and CMV-seronegative.

The CDR3 is CASSSAGEGSYEQYF. Written as DNA, the CDR3 is TGTGCCAGCAGTTCCGCAGGGGAAGGCTCCTACGAGCAGTACTTC. This chain connects TRBV27 to TRBJ2-7; a weak D match, TRBD1 (6 bases). The germline gives CDR1 MNHEY, CDR2 SMNVEV (reference sequence). The V and J ends lost 4 bases and 0 bases respectively, with 13 bases between them. The CDR3 is made up of 15 amino acids.

The V gene is TRBV19, the J gene TRBJ1-2; TRBD1 matches 8 bases. From germline, CDR1 is LNHDA and CDR2 SQIVND (reference sequence). V lost 7 bases, J lost 5 bases, and 12 bases stayed unmatched. The CDR3 length is 15 residues. In DNA form, the CDR3 reads TGTGCCAGTACGCCGATCGGACAGGGTAATTATGGCTACACCTTC. This codes for CASTPIGQGNYGYTF.

The sample holds a few counts of this clone. The chain links TRBV6-5 to TRBJ1-6; D unresolved. In germline, CDR1 is MNHEY, CDR2 SVGAGI. The CDR3 has 12 amino acids. The ends were cut back, 6 bases at V and 9 bases at J, with 9 bases in the middle. The CDR3 sequence: CASSRLGSPLHF. The CDR3, as DNA: TGTGCCAGCAGCCGTCTCGGTTCACCCCTCCACTTT.

This clone was detected a few times. Other DNA sequences in this sample translate to the same CDR3. The chain has TRBV2 and TRBJ2-1; 8 nucleotides agree with TRBD1. The CDR3 spans 13 residues. CDR1 and CDR2 (germline): SNHLY, FYNNEI. The V and J ends lost 4 bases and 6 bases, in that order; junction bases with no gene match: 2. In DNA form, the CDR3 reads TGTGCCAGCAGTGGACAGGGGCGCAATGAGCAGTTCTTC. Its translation is CASSGQGRNEQFF.

The V and J genes are TRBV7-2 and TRBJ2-7, with 11 bases identical to TRBD2. Trimming removed 6 bases from V and 6 bases from J; junction bases left unmatched: 7. Germline assignment: CDR1 SGHTA and CDR2 FQGNSA. CDR3 length: 14 amino acids. The chain's CDR3 is CASSLAGGPREQYF. In DNA form, the CDR3 reads TGTGCCAGCAGTCTAGCGGGGGGACCTCGCGAGCAGTACTTC.

V is TRBV7-9 and J is TRBJ1-4; D is uncertain. From germline, CDR1 is SEHNR and CDR2 FQNEAQ (reference sequence). The germline V and J ends were trimmed by 2 bases and 7 bases, with 11 bases remaining between them. There are 14 residues in the CDR3. DNA for the CDR3: TGTGCCAGCAGCTTAAGCCAGACTGGTGAAAAACTGTTTTTT. Its protein is CASSLSQTGEKLFF.

The chain employs TRBV9 and TRBJ2-7; 10 bases fit TRBD1. Looked up from germline, CDR1 is SGDLS and CDR2 is YYNGEE. The CDR3 runs 15 residues. Trimming at V came to 3 bases and at J to 4 bases, leaving 7 bases not matched to a gene. The CDR3 reads CASSDSRDRGYEQYF. The CDR3, as DNA: TGTGCCAGCAGCGACTCCAGGGACAGGGGTTACGAGCAGTACTTC.

This clone was detected once. V gene TRBV29-1 combines with J gene TRBJ1-1; 8 bases are shared with TRBD1. The junction had 9 bases not matched to a gene; V was cut back by 7 bases and J by 5 bases. The CDR3 covers 13 residues. CDR1 and CDR2 (germline): SQVTM, ANQGSEA. CDR3 nucleotide sequence: TGCAGCGGCCAACAGGGGGTAGGGACTGAAGCTTTCTTT. It specifies CSGQQGVGTEAFF.

The chain links TRBV6-5 to TRBJ2-7, with D possibly being TRBD2 (6 bases). Trimming took 8 bases from V and 2 from J, leaving 13 bases between them. The germline V gene encodes CDR1 MNHEY and CDR2 SVGAGI. This CDR3 is built from 13 residues. The CDR3 sequence is CASGRGGAYEQYF. CDR3 nucleotide sequence: TGTGCCAGCGGTCGCGGAGGGGCCTACGAGCAGTACTTC.

The rearrangement joins TRBV4-3 to TRBJ2-1, with 7 bases that match TRBD1. CDR1 is LGHNA and CDR2 is YSLEER in the germline V gene. The CDR3 totals 14 residues. V lost 0 bases, J lost 6 bases, and 2 bases stayed unmatched. The DNA of the CDR3 is TGCGCCAGCAGCCAAGAGACAGGGCGCAATGAGCAGTTCTTC. It translates to CASSQETGRNEQFF.

This chain joins TRBV7-2 and TRBJ2-5; TRBD2 agrees at 9 bases. The DNA end is more similar to TRBJ2-7, so the J call may be wrong. The CDR3 runs 14 residues. Germline CDR1 is SGHTA and CDR2 is FQGNSA. In DNA, the CDR3 is TGTGCCAGCAGCTATAGCGGGGGAACCTACGAGCAGTACTTC. It encodes CASSYSGGTYEQYF.

The rearrangement joins TRBV18 to TRBJ2-7; the match to TRBD2 covers 10 bases. CDR3 length: 15 amino acids. Germline assignment: CDR1 KGHSH and CDR2 LQKENI. The trim removed 2 bases at V and 5 bases at J, leaving 6 bases unmatched. Written as DNA, the CDR3 is TGTGCCAGCTCACCATACAAGCGGGAGGGGAACGAGCAGTACTTC. Translating it yields CASSPYKREGNEQYF.

The chain combines TRBV7-8 with TRBJ1-3, with 7 positions matching TRBD1. CDR1 and CDR2 (germline): SGHVS, FQNEAQ. V gave up 2 bases and J gave up 1 base; unmatched junction bases: 8. The CDR3 is made up of 17 amino acids. Written as DNA, the CDR3 is TGTGCCAGCAGCTTACCCCCAAGGGGGCTTTCTGGAAACACCATATATTTT. This encodes CASSLPPRGLSGNTIYF.

In its sample, this clone was seen a few times. The CDR3 reads CASSHGGGGQETQYF. The CDR3 DNA is TGTGCCAGCAGCCATGGGGGCGGGGGCCAAGAGACCCAGTACTTC. This chain joins TRBV4-2 and TRBJ2-5; TRBD2 might be the D (7 bases). This CDR3 region has 15 residues. V was shortened by 3 bases and J by 1 base, with 12 bases between the two germline ends. Germline assignment: CDR1 LGHNA and CDR2 YNFKEQ.

This clone has just a few counts. CDR3 in amino acids: CASSLSPSGPVSATEQFF. The CDR3 nucleotides are TGTGCCAGCAGCTTATCACCTAGCGGTCCCGTGTCGGCTACTGAGCAGTTCTTC. The chain couples TRBV7-2 to TRBJ2-1; 7 nucleotides line up with TRBD2. This CDR3 has 18 amino acids. The trim removed 2 bases at V and 9 bases at J, leaving 19 bases unmatched. Germline CDR1 and CDR2: SGHTA and FQGNSA.

The rearrangement links TRBV2 to TRBJ2-4, with D tentatively TRBD2 (5 bases). The V end lost 4 bases, the J end lost 3 bases, and 7 bases lay between the germline ends. The CDR3 covers 13 residues. The germline V gene encodes CDR1 SNHLY and CDR2 FYNNEI. CDR3 residues: CASSAEGKNIQYF. DNA for the CDR3: TGTGCCAGCAGTGCTGAGGGCAAAAACATTCAGTACTTC.

The rearrangement joins TRBV7-9 to TRBJ2-7; D gene ambiguous. There are 12 residues in the CDR3. V lost 2 bases and J lost 2, with 4 bases in between. The germline gives CDR1 SEHNR, CDR2 FQNEAQ (reference sequence). The CDR3 is CASSLTAYEQYF. CDR3 nucleotide sequence: TGTGCCAGCAGCTTAACGGCCTACGAGCAGTACTTC.

The chain has TRBV6-5 and TRBJ2-7; TRBD1 matches at 9 bases. The germline V gene has CDR1 MNHEY and CDR2 SVGAGI. The CDR3 has 14 amino acids. Trimming at V came to 2 bases and at J to 6 bases, leaving 5 bases not matched to a gene. CDR3 DNA sequence: TGTGCCAGCAGTTACGGGACAGGGAGGGCCGAGCAGTACTTC. Its translation: CASSYGTGRAEQYF.

The chain recombines TRBV28 with TRBJ2-7; 11 bases agree with TRBD2. CDR1 is MDHEN and CDR2 is SYDVKM in the germline V gene. This CDR3 is 13 amino acids long. With V trimmed by 10 bases and J by 2 bases, 4 bases remained unmatched. The CDR3 coding sequence is TGTGCCACCTTGACTAGCGGGACCTACGAGCAGTACTTC. Translation gives CATLTSGTYEQYF.

The genes are TRBV7-2 and TRBJ1-4, with 7 bases identical to TRBD1. The CDR3 contains 14 residues. After removal of 6 bases from V and 2 bases from J, the junction contained 3 bases not matched to a gene. The germline gives CDR1 SGHTA, CDR2 FQGNSA. CDR3 loop: CASRMDRTNEKLFF. The CDR3 coding sequence is TGTGCCAGCAGGATGGACAGGACTAATGAAAAACTGTTTTTT.

CDR3 nucleotide sequence: TGCGCCAGCAGCCCGGATGCCACCGGGCGGGGCTACGAGCAGTACTTC. Translation gives CASSPDATGRGYEQYF. This chain joins TRBV5-1 and TRBJ2-7, with a tentative D call TRBD2 (6 bases). The germline CDR1 and CDR2 sequences are SGHRS and YFSETQ. CDR3 length equals 16 residues. V was shortened by 4 bases and J by 3 bases, with 20 bases between the two germline ends.

The table lists this clone with a count of one. The chain combines TRBV12-5 with TRBJ2-2; D is undetermined. V was pared by 10 bases and J by 3 bases, with 6 bases between. The CDR3 has 11 amino acids. Germline CDR1 and CDR2: LGHNT and FRNRAP. CDR3 loop: CANNDTGELFF. For the CDR3, the DNA is TGTGCTAACAACGACACCGGGGAGCTGTTTTTT.

This chain connects TRBV7-2 to TRBJ1-1; D ambiguous. The CDR3 extends over 13 amino acids. Trimming removed 2 bases from V and 2 bases from J, with 6 bases in between. Germline V lookup: CDR1 SGHTA, CDR2 FQGNSA. Here the CDR3 reads CASSLNSNTEAFF. DNA of the CDR3: TGTGCCAGCAGCTTAAATAGTAACACTGAAGCTTTCTTT. Variable domain in full (rest from reference TRBV7-2 and TRBJ1-1): GAGVSQSPSNKVTEKGKDVELRCDPISGHTALYWYRQSLGQGLEFLIYFQGNSAPDKSGLPSDRFSAERTGGSVSTLTIQRTQQEDSAVYLCASSLNSNTEAFFGQGTRLTVV.

In this sample, this clone turned up a few times. The chain carries TRBV10-3 and TRBJ1-1, with 7 bases fitting TRBD1. The junction had 8 bases not matched to a gene; V was cut back by 4 bases and J by 6 bases. Germline CDR1 and CDR2: ENHRY and SYGVKD. The CDR3 contains 14 residues. The CDR3 DNA reads TGTGCCATCAGTGGCAACAGGGGAGGAGCTGAAGCTTTCTTT. Translation gives CAISGNRGGAEAFF.

This chain joins TRBV7-2 and TRBJ2-3; a possible D gene is TRBD2 (6 bases). This CDR3 contains 14 residues. The germline V and J ends were trimmed by 0 bases and 3 bases, with 7 bases remaining between them. Germline V CDR1 and CDR2: SGHTA, FQGNSA. CDR3 bases: TGTGCCAGCAGCTTAGCGGGAGGAACAGATACGCAGTATTTT. It encodes CASSLAGGTDTQYF.

The V call is TRBV27, the J call TRBJ2-2; the D gene is possibly TRBD1 (6 bases). V lost 0 bases to trimming and J lost 0 bases, with 8 bases between them. CDR3 size: 16 residues. Per germline, CDR1 MNHEY and CDR2 SMNVEV (reference sequence). DNA for the CDR3: TGTGCCAGCAGTTTATCATCAGGGGCGAACACCGGGGAGCTGTTTTTT. Its translation is CASSLSSGANTGELFF.

This clone was seen a few times. V and J are TRBV29-1 and TRBJ1-2; 10 bases map to TRBD1. The length of the CDR3 is 14 residues. The V segment lost 3 bases and the J segment 4 bases; nucleotides outside the gene matches: 5. CDR1 is SQVTM, CDR2 ANQGSEA, per germline. The CDR3 bases are TGCAGCGTTGACAGACAGGGGGCTACCTATGGCTACACCTTC. This codes for CSVDRQGATYGYTF.

The chain carries TRBV7-9 and TRBJ1-1, with 7 bases identical to TRBD1. V trimming: 5 bases; J trimming: 9 bases; junction bases outside the gene matches: 3. The V gene's germline CDR1 is SEHNR and CDR2 FQNEAQ (reference sequence). This CDR3 has 11 amino acids. As DNA, the CDR3 is TGTGCCAGCAGCCCGGGACAGCAAGCTTTCTTT. The encoded protein is CASSPGQQAFF.

V and J are TRBV5-6 and TRBJ2-7; D is unclear. CDR3 length: 13 amino acids. Per germline, CDR1 SGHDT and CDR2 YYEEEE. Trimming took 2 bases from V and 6 from J, leaving 12 bases between them. The chain's CDR3 is CASSFAPEREQYF. Written as DNA, the CDR3 is TGTGCCAGCAGCTTTGCCCCTGAGCGCGAGCAGTACTTC.

The chain combines TRBV30 with TRBJ2-7; possibly TRBD2 for D (5 bases). V was pared by 4 bases and J by 0 bases, with 13 bases between. The CDR3 spans 14 residues. CDR1 and CDR2 from the germline V gene are GTSNPN and SVGIG (reference sequence). Here the CDR3 DNA reads TGTGCCTGGACCGCGGGCGGCCCCTCCTACGAGCAGTACTTC. This sequence encodes CAWTAGGPSYEQYF. Drawing the rest from reference TRBV30 and TRBJ2-7, the complete variable domain is SQTIHQWPATLVQPVGSPLSLECTVEGTSNPNLYWYRQAAGRGLQLLFYSVGIGQISSEVPQNLSASRPQDRQFILSSKKLLLSDSGFYLCAWTAGGPSYEQYFGPGTRLTVT.

Only a few counts were recorded for this clone. The CDR3 DNA reads TGTGCCAGCAGCATACCGACAGGGCAGGAGCAGTACTTC. Translated: CASSIPTGQEQYF. V is TRBV5-6 and J is TRBJ2-7; 7 positions match TRBD1. The CDR3 totals 13 residues. Germline CDR1 SGHDT, CDR2 YYEEEE. The trim removed 4 bases at V and 7 bases at J, leaving 8 bases unmatched.